The rows below give T cell receptor beta chains drawn from one sample of a study of T-cell reconstitution after alpha-beta-depleted transplantation in children. In TCRdb, the PCR reads were re-called with MiXCR into one record per CDR3 protein. This table holds 500,000 to 600,000 distinct CDR3 sequences, over 25% found once. The sample here was PBMCs, taken before TCRalphabeta/CD19-depleted stem cell transplant. The receptor set was obtained from a boy under two years old with Wiskott-Aldrich syndrome, due to receive a stem cell transplant. CDR3s include the opening cysteine and the closing phenylalanine or tryptophan. Fields, in order: D gene, clone size, J gene, V gene, CDR3 protein, CDR3 DNA. D genes are given only for firm matches. Clone size is shown for a subset of rows, as once, few, many or a class of expanded clone.

d_gene: -
abundance: -
j_gene: TRBJ2-7
v_gene: TRBV5-1
CDR3aa: CASSFERLMAGEQYF
CDR3nt: TGCGCCAGCAGCTTTGAGCGCCTAATGGCGGGAGAGCAGTACTTC

d_gene: -
abundance: few
j_gene: TRBJ1-6
v_gene: TRBV7-2
CDR3aa: CASSFRANNSPLHF
CDR3nt: TGTGCCAGCAGCTTCCGGGCGAATAATTCACCCCTCCACTTT

d_gene: -
abundance: -
j_gene: TRBJ1-5
v_gene: TRBV7-2
CDR3aa: CASSRPNQPQHF
CDR3nt: TGTGCCAGCAGCCGCCCGAATCAGCCCCAGCATTTT

d_gene: -
abundance: -
j_gene: TRBJ2-7
v_gene: TRBV30
CDR3aa: CAWSVLSSGGSDEQYF
CDR3nt: TGTGCCTGGAGTGTATTATCGTCTGGCGGGTCGGACGAGCAGTACTTC

d_gene: -
abundance: -
j_gene: TRBJ1-6
v_gene: TRBV27
CDR3aa: CASSLLNYNSPLHF
CDR3nt: TGTGCCAGCAGTTTATTAAATTATAATTCACCCCTCCACTTT

d_gene: TRBD1
abundance: -
j_gene: TRBJ2-7
v_gene: TRBV10-3
CDR3aa: CAVDDLIQGAVYEQYF
CDR3nt: TGTGCCGTTGACGACCTCATTCAGGGGGCGGTCTACGAGCAGTACTTC

d_gene: TRBD1
abundance: -
j_gene: TRBJ2-5
v_gene: TRBV3-1
CDR3aa: CASSRGQGNHQETQYF
CDR3nt: TGTGCCAGCAGCCGGGGACAGGGGAACCACCAAGAGACCCAGTACTTC

d_gene: -
abundance: few
j_gene: TRBJ2-7
v_gene: TRBV5-4
CDR3aa: CASSLRRESSYEQYF
CDR3nt: TGTGCCAGCAGCTTAAGACGGGAAAGCTCCTACGAGCAGTACTTC

d_gene: -
abundance: -
j_gene: TRBJ2-7
v_gene: TRBV20-1
CDR3aa: CSARGGLALRGVEQYF
CDR3nt: TGCAGTGCTAGAGGTGGGCTAGCGCTCAGAGGGGTCGAGCAGTACTTC

d_gene: -
abundance: -
j_gene: TRBJ2-7
v_gene: TRBV7-2
CDR3aa: CASSLRGHSSYEQYF
CDR3nt: TGTGCCAGCAGCTTACGGGGGCACAGCTCCTACGAGCAGTACTTC

d_gene: -
abundance: few
j_gene: TRBJ2-2
v_gene: TRBV7-2
CDR3aa: CASSSPTGSGELFF
CDR3nt: TGTGCCAGCAGCTCGCCGACAGGTTCCGGGGAGCTGTTTTTT

d_gene: -
abundance: -
j_gene: TRBJ2-5
v_gene: TRBV3-1
CDR3aa: CASSQGTQPWETQYF
CDR3nt: TGTGCCAGCAGCCAAGGGACCCAACCCTGGGAGACCCAGTACTTC

d_gene: TRBD1
abundance: few
j_gene: TRBJ2-1
v_gene: TRBV12-3/TRBV12-4
CDR3aa: CASVIGDRDINEQFF
CDR3nt: TGTGCCAGCGTAATCGGGGACAGGGACATCAATGAGCAGTTCTTC

d_gene: TRBD1
abundance: -
j_gene: TRBJ2-7
v_gene: TRBV12-3/TRBV12-4
CDR3aa: CASSLGTGQAYEQYF
CDR3nt: TGTGCCAGCAGTTTAGGGACAGGACAAGCCTACGAGCAGTACTTC

d_gene: -
abundance: -
j_gene: TRBJ2-5
v_gene: TRBV20-1
CDR3aa: CSAGRVSGSKETQYF
CDR3nt: TGCAGTGCCGGAAGGGTTAGCGGAAGTAAAGAGACCCAGTACTTC

d_gene: -
abundance: few
j_gene: TRBJ1-2
v_gene: TRBV12-3/TRBV12-4
CDR3aa: CASSFFGGKDYGYTF
CDR3nt: TGTGCCAGCAGCTTTTTCGGGGGTAAGGACTATGGCTACACCTTC

d_gene: TRBD1
abundance: -
j_gene: TRBJ2-1
v_gene: TRBV11-2
CDR3aa: CASSIPGQASEQFF
CDR3nt: TGTGCCAGCAGCATCCCGGGACAGGCGAGTGAGCAGTTCTTC

d_gene: TRBD2
abundance: -
j_gene: TRBJ2-5
v_gene: TRBV10-2
CDR3aa: CASGDGRGLGAQYF
CDR3nt: TGCGCCAGCGGTGACGGGAGGGGCTTGGGGGCCCAGTACTTC

d_gene: -
abundance: -
j_gene: TRBJ2-7
v_gene: TRBV5-1
CDR3aa: CASSLAGQGRYEQYF
CDR3nt: TGCGCCAGCAGCTTGGCCGGACAAGGTCGCTACGAGCAGTACTTC

d_gene: TRBD1
abundance: few
j_gene: TRBJ2-3
v_gene: TRBV12-3/TRBV12-4
CDR3aa: CASRADRVWTDTQYF
CDR3nt: TGTGCCAGCAGAGCGGACAGGGTTTGGACAGATACGCAGTATTTT

d_gene: TRBD1
abundance: few
j_gene: TRBJ2-2
v_gene: TRBV10-3
CDR3aa: CAISDHGQASGELFF
CDR3nt: TGTGCCATCAGTGACCACGGACAGGCCAGCGGGGAGCTGTTTTTT

d_gene: TRBD2
abundance: few
j_gene: TRBJ2-1
v_gene: TRBV9
CDR3aa: CASSVFGGSSYEQFF
CDR3nt: TGTGCCAGCAGCGTCTTTGGCGGGAGTAGCTATGAGCAGTTCTTC

d_gene: -
abundance: -
j_gene: TRBJ2-1
v_gene: TRBV12-3/TRBV12-4
CDR3aa: CASSLMPDYNEQFF
CDR3nt: TGTGCCAGCAGTTTAATGCCAGATTACAATGAGCAGTTCTTC

d_gene: -
abundance: -
j_gene: TRBJ2-4
v_gene: TRBV10-2
CDR3aa: CASSESGIVTKNIQYF
CDR3nt: TGCGCCAGCAGTGAGTCGGGGATTGTAACCAAAAACATTCAGTACTTC

d_gene: -
abundance: -
j_gene: TRBJ1-3
v_gene: TRBV12-3/TRBV12-4
CDR3aa: CASSLQGPGNTIYF
CDR3nt: TGTGCCAGCAGCCTACAGGGCCCTGGAAACACCATATATTTT

d_gene: TRBD2
abundance: -
j_gene: TRBJ2-7
v_gene: TRBV5-1
CDR3aa: CASKSGNTVYEQYF
CDR3nt: TGCGCCAGCAAGAGCGGGAACACGGTTTACGAGCAGTACTTC

d_gene: TRBD1
abundance: few
j_gene: TRBJ1-4
v_gene: TRBV7-8
CDR3aa: CASSNYGRTGGEKLFF
CDR3nt: TGTGCCAGCAGCAACTATGGTCGGACAGGGGGTGAAAAACTGTTTTTT

d_gene: -
abundance: few
j_gene: TRBJ2-7
v_gene: TRBV15
CDR3aa: CATSRDRGDYEQYF
CDR3nt: TGTGCCACCAGCAGAGATAGGGGCGACTACGAGCAGTACTTC

d_gene: -
abundance: -
j_gene: TRBJ2-1
v_gene: TRBV2
CDR3aa: CASRTRQDQFF
CDR3nt: TGTGCCAGCAGGACTAGACAGGATCAGTTCTTC

d_gene: TRBD2
abundance: -
j_gene: TRBJ2-3
v_gene: TRBV5-1
CDR3aa: CASSLVALAGGEDTQYF
CDR3nt: TGCGCCAGCAGCTTGGTGGCCCTAGCGGGAGGTGAAGATACGCAGTATTTT

d_gene: -
abundance: -
j_gene: TRBJ2-3
v_gene: TRBV24-1
CDR3aa: CATSDPTSGPDTQYF
CDR3nt: TGTGCCACCAGTGACCCGACTAGTGGGCCAGATACGCAGTATTTT

d_gene: -
abundance: -
j_gene: TRBJ1-6
v_gene: TRBV5-1
CDR3aa: CASSLGTLASSPLHF
CDR3nt: TGCGCCAGCAGCTTGGGGACTCTCGCGAGTTCACCCCTCCACTTT

d_gene: TRBD2
abundance: few
j_gene: TRBJ2-1
v_gene: TRBV20-1
CDR3aa: CSGREAYNEQFF
CDR3nt: TGCAGTGGTCGGGAGGCCTACAATGAGCAGTTCTTC

d_gene: TRBD1
abundance: -
j_gene: TRBJ2-7
v_gene: TRBV3-1
CDR3aa: CASSQFRTGLSEQYF
CDR3nt: TGTGCCAGCAGCCAATTCCGGACAGGCCTATCCGAGCAGTACTTC

d_gene: -
abundance: few
j_gene: TRBJ1-2
v_gene: TRBV5-6
CDR3aa: CASSLDLTLDYGYTF
CDR3nt: TGTGCCAGCAGCTTGGATTTGACGCTAGACTATGGCTACACCTTC

d_gene: -
abundance: few
j_gene: TRBJ2-2
v_gene: TRBV7-3
CDR3aa: CASSLNPGNTGELFF
CDR3nt: TGTGCCAGCAGCTTAAATCCAGGGAACACCGGGGAGCTGTTTTTT

d_gene: TRBD2
abundance: few
j_gene: TRBJ2-7
v_gene: TRBV7-2
CDR3aa: CASSRGPLAGVFNEQYF
CDR3nt: TGTGCCAGCAGTCGAGGCCCCCTAGCGGGAGTATTCAACGAGCAGTACTTC